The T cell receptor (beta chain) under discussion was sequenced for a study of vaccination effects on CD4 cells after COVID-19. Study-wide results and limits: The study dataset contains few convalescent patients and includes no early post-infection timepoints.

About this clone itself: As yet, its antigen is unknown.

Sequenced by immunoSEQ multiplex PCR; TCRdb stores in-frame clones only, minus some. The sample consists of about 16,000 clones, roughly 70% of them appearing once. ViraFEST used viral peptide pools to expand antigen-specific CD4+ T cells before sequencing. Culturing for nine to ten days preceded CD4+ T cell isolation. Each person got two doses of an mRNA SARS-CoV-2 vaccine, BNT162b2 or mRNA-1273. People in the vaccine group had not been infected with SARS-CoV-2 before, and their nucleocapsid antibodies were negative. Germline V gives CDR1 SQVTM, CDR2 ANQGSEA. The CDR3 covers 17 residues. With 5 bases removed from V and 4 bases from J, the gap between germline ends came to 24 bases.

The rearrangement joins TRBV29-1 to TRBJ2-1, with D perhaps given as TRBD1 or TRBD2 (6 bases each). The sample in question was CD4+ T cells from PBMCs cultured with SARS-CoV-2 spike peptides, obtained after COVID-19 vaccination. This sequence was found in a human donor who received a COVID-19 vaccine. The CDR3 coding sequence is TGCAGCGTTTCCCCCGGGTGGGGGGCCCAAGTTTACAATGAGCAGTTCTTC. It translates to CSVSPGWGAQVYNEQFF.